Shown below are 6 T cell receptor beta chains from a single sample sequenced in a study of CD8 T cells in ankylosing spondylitis (dated by TCRdb to about 2017). Findings and caveats that apply to the study as a whole: A TCR beta motif of seven or eight highly homologous amino acid variants appeared characteristic of blood from ankylosing spondylitis patients.

Their target antigens are unknown. The library was prepared using 5' RACE. The reads were generated on an Illumina HiSeq 2500. Clones were called with MiXCR by TCRdb after fastp trimmed the public reads at Q25, and only in-frame beta chains were retained. Rows matching on CDR3 protein sequence are summarized as one entry with the most common DNA and genes. This sample comprises about 210,000 distinct CDR3 sequences, 7% to 8% of them detected only once. The ten biggest clones cover approximately 15% of the sample. The source material was blood, either unsorted or a sorted T cell fraction (not recorded which). These receptors all stem from a male donor with ankylosing spondylitis.

This clonotype was counted many times. The CDR3, as DNA: TGTGCCAGCAGCCAAGAAACCTACCCGCAGATCCGGACGCCCCAGCATTTT. This gives the protein CASSQETYPQIRTPQHF. This rearrangement joins TRBV4-2 to TRBJ1-5; no reliable D call. Germline CDR1 LGHNA, CDR2 YNFKEQ. This CDR3 is built from 17 residues. The V and J ends lost 0 bases and 9 bases respectively, with 21 bases between them.

This chain connects TRBV10-3 to TRBJ1-1, with D tentatively TRBD1 (5 bases). The germline gives CDR1 ENHRY, CDR2 SYGVKD. V was trimmed by 5 bases and J by 5 bases, leaving 12 bases between them. The CDR3 extends over 13 amino acids. The CDR3 spells CAISPPGGTEAFF. The CDR3 nucleotides are TGTGCCATCAGTCCTCCGGGGGGGACTGAAGCTTTCTTT.

Many counts were recorded for this clonotype. This sequence joins TRBV29-1 and TRBJ1-2; D is perhaps TRBD1 (5 bases). V lost 4 bases, J lost 2 bases, and 8 bases lay in between. Germline CDR1 SQVTM, CDR2 ANQGSEA. CDR3 size: 12 residues. The CDR3 is CSVVGDNYGYTF. The DNA of the CDR3 is TGCAGCGTTGTGGGGGACAACTATGGCTACACCTTC.

CDR3 sequence reads: CSVTNPRDTQYF. CDR3 sequence (DNA): TGCAGTGTCACCAACCCCAGAGATACGCAGTATTTT. The genes are TRBV20-1 and TRBJ2-3; D uncertain. The CDR3 is made up of 12 amino acids. V lost 7 bases to trimming and J lost 5 bases, with 13 bases between them. In germline, CDR1 is DFQATT, CDR2 SNEGSKA (reference sequence).

The chain uses TRBV4-2 and TRBJ2-3; 14 bases agree with TRBD2. The germline CDR1 and CDR2 sequences are LGHNA and YNFKEQ. J was trimmed by 2 bases and V by 1 base; bases with no gene match: 8. CDR3 size: 19 residues. Here the CDR3 reads CASSQGLGLAGGPTDTQYF. In nucleotides, the CDR3 is TGTGCCAGCAGCCAAGGTTTAGGACTAGCGGGGGGTCCCACAGATACGCAGTATTTT.

This clonotype was observed many times. The chain is built from TRBV6-2 or TRBV6-3 and TRBJ1-1; 7 positions match TRBD1. The trim removed 8 bases at V and 1 base at J, leaving 4 bases unmatched. The CDR3 has 13 residues. The germline V gene has CDR1 MNHEY and CDR2 SVGEGT. The CDR3 loop is CASGDRRNTEAFF. The CDR3 region has the DNA TGTGCCAGCGGGGACAGACGGAACACTGAAGCTTTCTTT.